These 21 T cell receptor beta chains were sequenced from one sample in a study of response to subunit inactivated influenza vaccine. MiXCR, applied by TCRdb to the RT-PCR reads, yields one record per CDR3 protein. The sample gives about 780,000 distinct CDR3 sequences, around 18% of which show up once; approximately 10% is in the top ten. Material: PBMCs from blood, obtained 4 to 6 days after vaccination. The receptors stem from a man between 45 and 60 years old who received an inactivated influenza vaccine.

The table lists this clonotype with a few counts. This rearrangement joins TRBV5-1 to TRBJ2-1; 12 bases align to TRBD2. V dropped 7 bases and J dropped 4; count of bases not matched to a gene: 3. This CDR3 contains 14 residues. Germline-derived CDR1 and CDR2 are SGHRS and YFSETQ. CDR3 DNA: TGCGCCAGCCAGACTAGCGGGAGATACAATGAGCAGTTCTTC. Its translation is CASQTSGRYNEQFF.

The chain combines TRBV28 with TRBJ2-4; D perhaps matches TRBD1 (5 bases). The CDR3 covers 14 residues. CDR1 is MDHEN, CDR2 SYDVKM, per germline. The ends were cut back, 3 bases at V and 2 bases at J, with 8 bases in the middle. DNA of the CDR3: TGTGCCAGCAGTTTTGCAGGGTCCAAAAACATTCAGTACTTC. Translating gives CASSFAGSKNIQYF. The full variable domain, completed using reference TRBV28 and TRBJ2-4, is DVKVTQSSRYLVKRTGEKVFLECVQDMDHENMFWYRQDPGLGLRLIYFSYDVKMKEKGDIPEGYSVSREKKERFSLILESASTNQTSMYLCASSFAGSKNIQYFGAGTRLSVL.

This clonotype was seen repeatedly, ten times or more. The rearrangement links TRBV29-1 to TRBJ2-4; tentative D call: TRBD2 (5 bases). The CDR3 sequence is 13 residues long. Trimming stripped 6 bases from V and 0 bases from J, with 9 bases between. The V gene's germline CDR1 is SQVTM and CDR2 ANQGSEA. This CDR3 reads CSVGGLAKNIQYF. The DNA for the CDR3 is TGCAGCGTGGGCGGGTTAGCCAAAAACATTCAGTACTTC.

V is TRBV10-3 and J is TRBJ2-7, with D perhaps matching TRBD1 (5 bases). CDR3 size: 14 residues. V dropped 5 bases and J dropped 0 bases, with 11 bases sitting between them. Germline CDR1 reads ENHRY; CDR2 reads SYGVKD. The CDR3 is CAISLFQGSYEQYF. CDR3 DNA: TGTGCCATCAGTCTTTTCCAGGGCTCCTACGAGCAGTACTTC.

This chain uses TRBV7-6 with TRBJ2-1, with 10 bases fitting TRBD2. This CDR3 is built from 17 residues. Germline-derived CDR1 and CDR2 are SGHVS and FNYEAQ. Trimming at V came to 5 bases and at J to 3 bases, leaving 10 bases not matched to a gene. The CDR3 region has the DNA TGTGCCAGCAGCCCTCTCGGTGTAGCGGGGGGCTACAATGAGCAGTTCTTC. Translated: CASSPLGVAGGYNEQFF.

The genes are TRBV6-5 and TRBJ2-3, with 10 bases aligning to TRBD2. The CDR3 is 16 amino acids. Germline V gene lookup returns CDR1 MNHEY and CDR2 SVGAGI. The trim removed 0 bases at V and 5 bases at J, leaving 5 bases unmatched. CDR3 DNA: TGTGCCAGCAGTTACTCTAGCGGGGGGCGGGGAGATACGCAGTATTTT. Amino acids: CASSYSSGGRGDTQYF.

This clonotype was counted only a few times. The rearrangement uses TRBV20-1 and TRBJ1-5; no firm D call. The CDR3 contains 13 residues. Germline V gene data show CDR1 as DFQATT and CDR2 as SNEGSKA (reference sequence). Trimming removed 2 bases from V and 0 bases from J, with 5 bases in between. CDR3 amino acids: CSARRRSNQPQHF. CDR3 DNA sequence: TGCAGTGCTAGACGGCGTAGCAATCAGCCCCAGCATTTT.

This clonotype was seen a few times. The chain recombines TRBV10-3 with TRBJ2-1, with 13 bases matching TRBD2. Germline-derived CDR1 and CDR2 are ENHRY and SYGVKD. The CDR3 contains 17 residues. J lost 8 bases, V lost 0 bases, and 7 bases had no gene match. The CDR3 loop reads CAISESSLAGGPYEQFF. DNA for the CDR3: TGTGCCATCAGTGAGTCCTCACTAGCGGGAGGGCCCTATGAGCAGTTCTTC.

This clonotype was counted between two and nine times. CDR3 bases: TGTGCCAGCAGCCCGGTCCTTTCCGGGGAGACCCAGTACTTC. It yields the protein CASSPVLSGETQYF. The chain uses TRBV5-4 and TRBJ2-5; no clear D gene. The CDR3 runs to 14 residues. V was shortened by 4 bases and J by 5 bases, with 15 bases between the two germline ends. Germline CDR1 SGHNT, CDR2 YYREEE (reference sequence).

This clonotype occurred once. This rearrangement joins TRBV7-6 to TRBJ2-5, with D perhaps being TRBD1 or TRBD2 (5 bases each). V shed 1 base and J shed 7 bases, with 19 bases lying between them. This CDR3 region has 16 residues. Germline V lookup: CDR1 SGHVS, CDR2 FNYEAQ. The CDR3 DNA reads TGTGCCAGCAGCTTAGGTCTACAGGCGGGTGGTGGGACCCAGTACTTC. It codes for CASSLGLQAGGGTQYF.

Turning to this clonotype: Germline is not matched at one junction end, which may reflect a read error. This rearrangement joins TRBV20-1 to TRBJ2-6, with 12 bases identical to TRBD2. CDR1 DFQATT and CDR2 SNEGSKA come from the germline V gene (reference sequence). The CDR3 is 15 residues long. The CDR3 loop is CSATSGSSGADVLTF. The CDR3 DNA reads TGCAGTGCGACTAGCGGGAGCTCTGGGGCCGACGTCCTGACTTTC.

In its sample, this clonotype was seen a few times. The CDR3 DNA is TGCAGTGCTGGAACAGATACGCAGTATTTT. Encoded protein: CSAGTDTQYF. This rearrangement joins TRBV20-1 to TRBJ2-3; D is ambiguous. The CDR3 length is 10 residues. Germline V gene lookup returns CDR1 DFQATT and CDR2 SNEGSKA (reference sequence). Trimming pared 5 bases from V and 3 bases from J, leaving 3 bases between.

The chain couples TRBV5-5 to TRBJ2-1; a weak D match, TRBD1 (5 bases). Trimming left V 3 bases short and J 0 bases short, with 19 bases between. Germline loops: CDR1 SGHKS, CDR2 YYEKEE (reference sequence). This CDR3 has 18 residues. In DNA, the CDR3 is TGTGCCAGCAGCTATTACGTAGGGGCCCAATCCTCCTACAATGAGCAGTTCTTC. This sequence encodes CASSYYVGAQSSYNEQFF.

In its sample, this clonotype was seen many times. The chain uses TRBV6-5 and TRBJ2-7; 9 bases agree with TRBD2. V lost 0 bases to trimming and J lost 4 bases; unmatched junction nucleotides: 13. The CDR3 is 18 residues long. Germline-derived CDR1 and CDR2 are MNHEY and SVGAGI. The CDR3 bases are TGTGCCAGCAGTTACTCGAAGTCTCGCGGGAGGGCCAGTTACGAGCAGTACTTC. It codes for CASSYSKSRGRASYEQYF.

This clonotype is termed medium-sized (0.01 to 0.1%). The rearrangement joins TRBV29-1 to TRBJ2-5; 7 bases map to TRBD1. The CDR3 consists of 12 residues. Germline V lookup: CDR1 SQVTM, CDR2 ANQGSEA. The V segment lost 6 bases and the J segment 4 bases; nucleotides outside the gene matches: 5. CDR3: CSVGTAGETQYF. The CDR3, as DNA: TGCAGCGTAGGGACAGCCGGAGAGACCCAGTACTTC.

The V call is TRBV6-1, the J call TRBJ1-1; no firm D call. This CDR3 is built from 13 residues. The germline V gene has CDR1 MNHNS and CDR2 SASEGT. V was clipped by 7 bases and J by 3 bases, with 12 bases between them. In DNA form, the CDR3 reads TGTGCCAGCACCCCGGGCGCGTACACTGAAGCTTTCTTT. Translated, it gives CASTPGAYTEAFF.

The chain employs TRBV28 and TRBJ1-4, with a weak D call TRBD1 (6 bases). This CDR3 is built from 15 residues. Between the trimmed V and J ends, which lost 5 bases and 2 bases, there was a span of 12 bases. Germline-derived CDR1 and CDR2 are MDHEN and SYDVKM. The CDR3 spells CASSLIRGTNEKLFF. The CDR3 nucleotides are TGTGCCAGCAGTCTTATCAGGGGTACTAATGAAAAACTGTTTTTT.

The chain combines TRBV5-1 with TRBJ2-1; perhaps TRBD1 as D (6 bases). From germline, CDR1 is SGHRS and CDR2 YFSETQ. The CDR3 runs to 15 residues. The V and J ends lost 0 bases and 8 bases respectively, with 15 bases between them. CDR3 region: CASSLVTGIGDEQFF. DNA for the CDR3: TGCGCCAGCAGCTTGGTTACAGGGATTGGGGATGAGCAGTTCTTC.

There are many counts of this clonotype. V gene TRBV7-2 combines with J gene TRBJ2-7, with a weak D call TRBD1 (6 bases). The germline V and J ends were trimmed by 4 bases and 5 bases, with 15 bases remaining between them. Germline CDR1 is SGHTA and CDR2 is FQGNSA. The CDR3 length is 14 residues. The CDR3 DNA follows: TGTGCCAGCAGCTCTACAGGGTATCCCAACGAGCAGTACTTC. It is translated as CASSSTGYPNEQYF.

This sequence joins TRBV20-1 and TRBJ2-5, with TRBD1 identical over 8 bases. V trimming: 5 bases; J trimming: 3 bases; junction bases outside the gene matches: 2. Germline assignment: CDR1 DFQATT and CDR2 SNEGSKA (reference sequence). The CDR3 spans 12 residues. For the CDR3, the DNA is TGCAGTGCTGAACAGGGGGAAGAGACCCAGTACTTC. Protein product: CSAEQGEETQYF.

In its sample, this clonotype was seen a few times. The chain couples TRBV12-3 or TRBV12-4 to TRBJ2-5, with 8 bases identical to TRBD1. The V gene end was trimmed by 5 bases and the J gene end by 5 bases; junction bases not matched to a gene: 16. CDR3 length: 17 residues. Written as DNA, the CDR3 is TGTGCCAGCAGTCTGGGGGACAGGAAGATACTAAAGGAGACCCAGTACTTC. Residues: CASSLGDRKILKETQYF.